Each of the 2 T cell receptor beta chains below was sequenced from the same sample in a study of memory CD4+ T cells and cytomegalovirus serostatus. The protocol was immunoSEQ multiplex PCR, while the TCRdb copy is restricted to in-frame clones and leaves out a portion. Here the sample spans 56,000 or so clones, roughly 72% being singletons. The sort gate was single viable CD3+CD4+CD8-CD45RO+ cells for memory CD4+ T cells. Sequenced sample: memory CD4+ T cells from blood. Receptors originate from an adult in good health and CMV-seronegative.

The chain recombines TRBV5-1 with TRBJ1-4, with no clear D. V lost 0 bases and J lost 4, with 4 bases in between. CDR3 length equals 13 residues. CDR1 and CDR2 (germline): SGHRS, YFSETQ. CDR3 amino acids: CASSLVVNEKLFF. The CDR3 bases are TGCGCCAGCAGCTTGGTAGTTAATGAAAAACTGTTTTTT.

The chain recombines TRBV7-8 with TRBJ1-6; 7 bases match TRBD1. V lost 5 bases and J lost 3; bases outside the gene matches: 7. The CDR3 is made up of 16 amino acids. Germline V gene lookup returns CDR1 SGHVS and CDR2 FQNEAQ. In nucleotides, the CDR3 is TGTGCCAGCAGCGCACAGGGGTCGGGCTATAATTCACCCCTCCACTTT. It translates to CASSAQGSGYNSPLHF.